The clone carrying this T cell receptor (beta chain) has ten or more counts. The data belong to a study of Graves' ophthalmopathy and Graves' hyperthyroidism. TCR beta CDR3 amplification used RNA transcripts. The library came from an HTBI-primed first-round RT-PCR and a second-round multiplex PCR. Using its own MiXCR run on the multiplex PCR reads, TCRdb lists one record per CDR3 protein. The sample carries about 380,000 distinct CDR3 sequences, about 16% recorded once. Diagnosis used clinical symptoms, serum thyroxine, TRAb, thyroid ultrasound and orbital computed tomography. V lost 2 bases and J lost 3, with 2 bases in between. The CDR3 extends over 11 amino acids. Germline V gene lookup returns CDR1 MNHEY and CDR2 SVGAGI.

The receptor was derived from a young woman with stable Graves' hyperthyroidism. The chain has TRBV6-5 and TRBJ2-7; D is unclear. Sequenced sample: peripheral blood. The DNA of the CDR3 is TGTGCCAGCAGTTACCGCTACGAGCAGTACTTC. Translated, it gives CASSYRYEQYF.